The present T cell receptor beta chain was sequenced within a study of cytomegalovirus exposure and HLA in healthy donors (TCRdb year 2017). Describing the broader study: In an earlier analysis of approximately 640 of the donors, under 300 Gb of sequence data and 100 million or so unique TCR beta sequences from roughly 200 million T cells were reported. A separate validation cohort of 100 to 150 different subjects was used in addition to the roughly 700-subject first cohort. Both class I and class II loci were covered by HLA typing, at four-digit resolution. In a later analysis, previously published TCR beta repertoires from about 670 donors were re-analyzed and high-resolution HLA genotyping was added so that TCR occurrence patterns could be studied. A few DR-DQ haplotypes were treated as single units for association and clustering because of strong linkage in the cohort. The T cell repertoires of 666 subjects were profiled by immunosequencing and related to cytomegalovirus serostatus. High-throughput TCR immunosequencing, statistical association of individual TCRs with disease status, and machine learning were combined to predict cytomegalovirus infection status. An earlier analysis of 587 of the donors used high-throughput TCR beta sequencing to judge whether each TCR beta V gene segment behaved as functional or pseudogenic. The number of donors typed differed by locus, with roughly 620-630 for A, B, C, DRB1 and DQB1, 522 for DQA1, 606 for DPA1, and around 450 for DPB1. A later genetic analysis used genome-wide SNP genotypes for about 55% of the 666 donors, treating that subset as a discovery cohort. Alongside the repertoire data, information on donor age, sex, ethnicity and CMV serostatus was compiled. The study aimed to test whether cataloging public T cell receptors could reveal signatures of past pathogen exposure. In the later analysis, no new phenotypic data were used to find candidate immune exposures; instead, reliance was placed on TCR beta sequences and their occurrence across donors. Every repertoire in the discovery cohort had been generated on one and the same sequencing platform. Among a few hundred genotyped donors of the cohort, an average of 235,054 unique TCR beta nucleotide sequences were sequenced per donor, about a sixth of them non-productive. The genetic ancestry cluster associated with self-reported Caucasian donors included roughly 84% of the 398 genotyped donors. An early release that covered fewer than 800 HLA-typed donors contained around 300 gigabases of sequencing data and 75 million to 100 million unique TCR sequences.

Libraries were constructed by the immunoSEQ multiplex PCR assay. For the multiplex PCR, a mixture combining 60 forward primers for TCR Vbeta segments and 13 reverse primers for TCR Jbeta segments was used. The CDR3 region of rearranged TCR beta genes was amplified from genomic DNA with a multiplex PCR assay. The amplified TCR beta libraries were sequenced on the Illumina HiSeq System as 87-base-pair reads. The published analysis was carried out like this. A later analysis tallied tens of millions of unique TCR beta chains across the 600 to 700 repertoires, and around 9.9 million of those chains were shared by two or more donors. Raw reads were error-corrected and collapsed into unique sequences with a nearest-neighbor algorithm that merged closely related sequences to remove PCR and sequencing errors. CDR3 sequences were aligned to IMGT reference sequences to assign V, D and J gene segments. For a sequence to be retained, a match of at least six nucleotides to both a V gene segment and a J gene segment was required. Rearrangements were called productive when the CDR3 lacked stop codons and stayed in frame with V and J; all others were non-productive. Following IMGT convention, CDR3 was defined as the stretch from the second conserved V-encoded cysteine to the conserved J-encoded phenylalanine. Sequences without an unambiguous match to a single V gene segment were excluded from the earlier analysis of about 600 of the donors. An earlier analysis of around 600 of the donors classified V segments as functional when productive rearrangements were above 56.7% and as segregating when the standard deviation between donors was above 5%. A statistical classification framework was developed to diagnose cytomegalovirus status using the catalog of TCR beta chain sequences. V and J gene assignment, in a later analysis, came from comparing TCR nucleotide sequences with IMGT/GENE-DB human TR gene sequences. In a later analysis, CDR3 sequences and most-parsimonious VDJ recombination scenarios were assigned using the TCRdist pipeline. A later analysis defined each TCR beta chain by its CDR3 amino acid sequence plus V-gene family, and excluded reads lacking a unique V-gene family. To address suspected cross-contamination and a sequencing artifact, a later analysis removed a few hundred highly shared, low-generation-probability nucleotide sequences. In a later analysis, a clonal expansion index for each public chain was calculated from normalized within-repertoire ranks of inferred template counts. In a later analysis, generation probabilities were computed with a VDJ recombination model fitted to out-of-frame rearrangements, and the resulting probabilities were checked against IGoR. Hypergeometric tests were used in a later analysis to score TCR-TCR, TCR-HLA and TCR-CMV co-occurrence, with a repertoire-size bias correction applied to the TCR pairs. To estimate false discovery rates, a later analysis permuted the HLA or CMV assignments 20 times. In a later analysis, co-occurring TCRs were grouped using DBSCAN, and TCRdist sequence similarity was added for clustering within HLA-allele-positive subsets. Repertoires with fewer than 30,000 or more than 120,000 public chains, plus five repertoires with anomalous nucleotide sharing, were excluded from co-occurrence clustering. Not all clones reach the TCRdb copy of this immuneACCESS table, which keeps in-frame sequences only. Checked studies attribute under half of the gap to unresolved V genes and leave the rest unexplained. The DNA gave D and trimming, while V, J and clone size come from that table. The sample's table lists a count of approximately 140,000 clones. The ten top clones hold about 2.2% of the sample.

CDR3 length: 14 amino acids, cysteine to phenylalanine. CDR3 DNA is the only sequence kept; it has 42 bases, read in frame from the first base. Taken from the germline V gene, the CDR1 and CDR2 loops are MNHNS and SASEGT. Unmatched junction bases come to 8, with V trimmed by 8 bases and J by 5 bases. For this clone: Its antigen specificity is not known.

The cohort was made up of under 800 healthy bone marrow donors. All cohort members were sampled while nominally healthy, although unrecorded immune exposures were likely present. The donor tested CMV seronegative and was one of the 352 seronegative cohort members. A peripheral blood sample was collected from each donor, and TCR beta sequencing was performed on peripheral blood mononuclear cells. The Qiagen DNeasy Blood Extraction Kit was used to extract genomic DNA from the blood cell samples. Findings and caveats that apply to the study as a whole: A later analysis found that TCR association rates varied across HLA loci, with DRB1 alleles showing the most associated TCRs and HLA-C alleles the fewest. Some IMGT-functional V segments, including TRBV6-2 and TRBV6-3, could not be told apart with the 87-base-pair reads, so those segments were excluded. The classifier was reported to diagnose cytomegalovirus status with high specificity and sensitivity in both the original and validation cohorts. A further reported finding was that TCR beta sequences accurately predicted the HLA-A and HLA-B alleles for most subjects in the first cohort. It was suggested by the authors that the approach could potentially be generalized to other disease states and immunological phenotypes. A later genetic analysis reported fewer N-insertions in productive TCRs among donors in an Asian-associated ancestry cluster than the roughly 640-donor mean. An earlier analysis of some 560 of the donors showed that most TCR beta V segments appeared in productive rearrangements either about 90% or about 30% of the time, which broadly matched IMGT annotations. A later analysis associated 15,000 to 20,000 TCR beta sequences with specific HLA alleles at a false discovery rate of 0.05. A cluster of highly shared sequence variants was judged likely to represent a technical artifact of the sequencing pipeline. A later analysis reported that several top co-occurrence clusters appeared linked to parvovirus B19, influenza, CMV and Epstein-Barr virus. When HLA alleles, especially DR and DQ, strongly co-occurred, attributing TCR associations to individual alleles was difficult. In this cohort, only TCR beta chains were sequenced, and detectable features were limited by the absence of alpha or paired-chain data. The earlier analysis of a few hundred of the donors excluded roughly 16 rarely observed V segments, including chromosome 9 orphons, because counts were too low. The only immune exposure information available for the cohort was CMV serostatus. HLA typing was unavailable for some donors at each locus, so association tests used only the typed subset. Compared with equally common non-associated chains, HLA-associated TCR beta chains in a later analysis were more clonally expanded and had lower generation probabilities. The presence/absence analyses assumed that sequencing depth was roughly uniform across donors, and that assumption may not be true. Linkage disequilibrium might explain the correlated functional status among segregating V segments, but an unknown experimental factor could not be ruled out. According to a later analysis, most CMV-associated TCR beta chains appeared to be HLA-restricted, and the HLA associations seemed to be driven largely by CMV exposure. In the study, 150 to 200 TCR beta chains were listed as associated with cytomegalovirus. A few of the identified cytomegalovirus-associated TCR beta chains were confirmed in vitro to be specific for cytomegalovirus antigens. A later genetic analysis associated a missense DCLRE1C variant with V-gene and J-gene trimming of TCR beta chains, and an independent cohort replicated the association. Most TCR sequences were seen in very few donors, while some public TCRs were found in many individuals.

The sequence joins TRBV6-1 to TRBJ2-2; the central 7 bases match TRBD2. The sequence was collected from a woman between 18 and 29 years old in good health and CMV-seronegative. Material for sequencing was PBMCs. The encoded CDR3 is CASRGTSETGELFF. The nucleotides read TGTGCCAGCCGGGGCACTAGCGAAACCGGGGAGCTGTTTTTT.